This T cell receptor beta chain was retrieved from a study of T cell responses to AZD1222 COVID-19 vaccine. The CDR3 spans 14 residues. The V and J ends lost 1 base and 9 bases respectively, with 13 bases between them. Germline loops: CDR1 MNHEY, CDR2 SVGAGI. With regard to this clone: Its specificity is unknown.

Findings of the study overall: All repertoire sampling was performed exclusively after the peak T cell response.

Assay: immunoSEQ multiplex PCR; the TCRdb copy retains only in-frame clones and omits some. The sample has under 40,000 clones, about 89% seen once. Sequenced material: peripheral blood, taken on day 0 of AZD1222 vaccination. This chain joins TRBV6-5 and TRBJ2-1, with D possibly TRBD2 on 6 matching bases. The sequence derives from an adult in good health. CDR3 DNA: TGTGCCAGCAGTTACTACCCAATGGGAGGTGAGCAGTTCTTC. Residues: CASSYYPMGGEQFF.